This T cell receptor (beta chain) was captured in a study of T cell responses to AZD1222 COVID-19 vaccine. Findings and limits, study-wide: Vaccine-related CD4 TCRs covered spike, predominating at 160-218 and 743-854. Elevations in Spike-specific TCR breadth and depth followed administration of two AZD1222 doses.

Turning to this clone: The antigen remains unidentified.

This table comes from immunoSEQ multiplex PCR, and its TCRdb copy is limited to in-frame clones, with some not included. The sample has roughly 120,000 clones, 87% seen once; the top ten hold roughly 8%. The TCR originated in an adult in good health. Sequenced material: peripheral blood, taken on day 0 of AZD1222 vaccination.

In DNA form, the CDR3 reads TGTGCCAGCTCACTTGGGACGGCTAATCAGCCCCAGCATTTT. Its protein is CASSLGTANQPQHF. The J gene is TRBJ1-5, the V gene TRBV18; D is perhaps TRBD1 (5 bases). Germline CDR1 reads KGHSH; CDR2 reads LQKENI. This CDR3 spans 14 amino acids. V lost 4 bases and J lost 4, with 11 bases in between.